The source of this TCR beta chain is a study of Graves' ophthalmopathy and Graves' hyperthyroidism. The CDR3 is 14 amino acids. Trimming at V came to 4 bases and at J to 7 bases, leaving 1 base not matched to a gene. In germline, CDR1 is SEHNR, CDR2 FQNEAQ (reference sequence). From RNA, the CDR3 regions of TCR beta chains were amplified and sequenced. Second-round multiplex PCR came after first-round RT-PCR with HTBI primers. MiXCR, applied by TCRdb to the multiplex PCR reads, yields one record per CDR3 protein. The sample holds about 640,000 distinct CDR3 sequences, about two fifths seen once. This clonotype was counted many times.

Sequencing input: peripheral blood. The receptor's source is an adult man with Graves' ophthalmopathy. The V and J genes are TRBV7-9 and TRBJ1-6; 10 bases line up with TRBD1. The CDR3 region is CASSWTGGNSPLHF. Here the CDR3 DNA reads TGTGCCAGCAGCTGGACAGGGGGAAATTCACCCCTCCACTTT.